The clone carrying this T cell receptor beta chain was picked up a small number of times. What it binds is not known. This CDR3 is built from 15 residues. In germline, CDR1 is SGDLS, CDR2 YYNGEE. V gave up 5 bases and J gave up 2 bases, with 16 bases separating them. This entry is derived from a study of post-analysis software for immune sequencing data. Study-level results: TRBV5-6, TRBV5-1 and TRBV20-1 were among roughly five TRBV segments more frequent in patients than controls.

Included in the TCR beta cDNA libraries were unique molecular identifiers. TCRdb analysed the PCR reads with MiXCR anew, one entry per CDR3 protein. The repertoire holds 350,000 to 450,000 distinct CDR3 sequences, with more than 30% as singletons. This clonotype was obtained from a girl aged 2-15 years with multiple sclerosis. Sequencing used blood. The chain combines TRBV9 with TRBJ2-5, with a tentative D call TRBD2 (6 bases). This CDR3 is CASSGWGVPQETQYF. The CDR3 DNA reads as TGTGCCAGCAGTGGGTGGGGGGTACCGCAAGAGACCCAGTACTTC.